Listed here are 13 T cell receptor beta chains from one sample, sequenced in a study of a mutant IDH1 vaccine in newly diagnosed glioma. Measured with immunoSEQ multiplex PCR; TCRdb has only the in-frame clones, and not every one. The profile shows about 32,000 clones, around 80% of them singletons. Antigen specificity for these receptors is unknown. Described time point: week 11, during vaccination. Every vaccine dose comprised 300 ug of mutant IDH1 20-mer peptide plus topical imiquimod. The source material was PBMCs, sampled from a glioma patient whose treatment included an IDH1 peptide vaccine. The receptors come from a man aged 30 to 39 with glioma.

The rearrangement joins TRBV15 to TRBJ1-5; possibly TRBD1 for D (5 bases). Trimming cost V 5 bases and J 5 bases, with 19 bases left between them. CDR3 length equals 16 residues. The germline gives CDR1 LNHNV, CDR2 YYDKDF (reference sequence). The CDR3 DNA reads TGTGCCACCAGCCGCCGAAGGGACCATCGGGATCAGCCCCAGCATTTT. Protein sequence: CATSRRRDHRDQPQHF.

This clone has a single count. This chain links TRBV25-1 with TRBJ2-2; weak D call: TRBD2 (6 bases). CDR3 length equals 16 residues. V was shortened by 1 base and J by 7 bases, with 16 bases between the two germline ends. Germline V gene sequence: CDR1 MGHDK, CDR2 SYGVNS. The DNA of the CDR3 is TGTGCCAGCAGTGAATTAAGGGAGACTAGGGGCGGGGAGCTGTTTTTT. Protein sequence: CASSELRETRGGELFF.

V usage is TRBV7-8 and J usage is TRBJ1-2; 7 bases fit TRBD1. The CDR3 loop spans 15 amino acids. CDR1 and CDR2 (germline): SGHVS, FQNEAQ. V gave up 5 bases and J gave up 7 bases; unmatched junction bases: 13. The CDR3 bases are TGTGCCAGCAGCCCCCAGGGGGTGGGGTTCGGTGGCTACACCTTC. Protein product: CASSPQGVGFGGYTF.

V gene TRBV15 combines with J gene TRBJ1-5, with D perhaps TRBD1 (5 bases). The CDR3 is 15 amino acids. Germline V lookup: CDR1 LNHNV, CDR2 YYDKDF (reference sequence). V was cut by 1 base and J by 3 bases, with 10 bases left in between. CDR3 protein: CATSRVEGINQPQHF. CDR3 DNA sequence: TGTGCCACCAGCAGAGTCGAGGGGATCAATCAGCCCCAGCATTTT. Complete variable domain (other parts from reference TRBV15 and TRBJ1-5): DAMVIQNPRYQVTQFGKPVTLSCSQTLNHNVMYWYQQKSSQAPKLLFHYYDKDFNNEADTPDNFQSRRPNTSFCFLDIRSPGLGDTAMYLCATSRVEGINQPQHFGDGTRLSIL.

The V call is TRBV4-1, the J call TRBJ2-3, with a tentative D call TRBD2 (6 bases). The V gene lost 4 bases and the J gene lost 0 bases, with 17 bases spanning the gap. CDR1 is MGHRA and CDR2 is YSYEKL in the germline V gene. The CDR3 extends over 17 amino acids. The CDR3 nucleotides read TGCGCCAGCAGCCCCCCCCCGCGGGGACCTAGCACAGATACGCAGTATTTT. Encoded protein: CASSPPPRGPSTDTQYF.

The V gene is TRBV1, the J gene TRBJ2-7; the table's D call, TRBD1, has no DNA check behind it. TRBV1 is classified as a pseudogene. The CDR3 runs to 15 residues. The DNA of the CDR3 is TGCACCAGCAGCCAACGGGACAGGGGTTCCTACGAGCAGTACTTC. This sequence encodes CTSSQRDRGSYEQYF.

V and J are TRBV5-5 and TRBJ1-2; 8 bases are a match to TRBD1. Germline CDR1 is SGHKS and CDR2 is YYEKEE (reference sequence). The CDR3 sequence is 16 residues long. Trimming cost V 4 bases and J 3 bases; bases outside gene matches: 11. The CDR3 DNA reads TGTGCCAGCAGCCTTTCTCAGGGGGCGCGACACTATGGCTACACCTTC. Translating gives CASSLSQGARHYGYTF.

The V gene is TRBV6-6, the J gene TRBJ2-1; D unresolved. Trimming left V 0 bases short and J 6 bases short, with 9 bases between. The CDR3 extends over 14 amino acids. The germline CDR1 and CDR2 sequences are MNHNY and SVGAGI (reference sequence). The chain's CDR3 is CASSYSAGSNEQFF. CDR3 sequence (DNA): TGTGCCAGCAGTTACTCGGCAGGTAGCAATGAGCAGTTCTTC.

The chain has TRBV4-3 and TRBJ1-1, with TRBD1 as a possible D gene (6 bases). The CDR3 is 14 residues long. The V end lost 2 bases, the J end lost 4 bases, and 11 bases lay between the germline ends. The germline gives CDR1 LGHNA, CDR2 YSLEER. Here the CDR3 reads CASSQYEGGTEAFF. The CDR3 DNA sequence: TGCGCCAGCAGCCAATACGAGGGGGGCACTGAAGCTTTCTTT.

The J gene is TRBJ1-2, the V gene TRBV5-1, with a tentative D call TRBD1 (5 bases). Trimming removed 0 bases at V and 4 bases at J, with 16 bases between. CDR1 is SGHRS and CDR2 is YFSETQ in the germline V gene. CDR3 length: 16 amino acids. CDR3 DNA: TGCGCCAGCAGCTTGGAGGGACTCCCGGCAGGCTATGGCTACACCTTC. The encoded protein is CASSLEGLPAGYGYTF.

This clone has more than one count but fewer than ten. The chain employs TRBV10-3 and TRBJ1-5; D unresolved. Trimming took off 4 bases at V and 4 bases at J, with 8 bases between the two ends. The germline V gene has CDR1 ENHRY and CDR2 SYGVKD. CDR3 length equals 13 residues. CDR3 residues: CAISGAVNQPQHF. The CDR3 bases are TGTGCCATCAGTGGGGCGGTAAATCAGCCCCAGCATTTT.

V is TRBV5-3 and J is TRBJ1-1, with no clear D. TRBV5-3 is noted as an ORF with a role that remains uncertain. Trimming took off 5 bases at V and 1 base at J, with 3 bases between the two ends. The length of the CDR3 is 11 residues. CDR3 bases: TGTGCCAGAAGGGAGAACACTGAAGCTTTCTTT. It translates to CARRENTEAFF.

The J gene is TRBJ1-3, the V gene TRBV7-2; a possible D gene is TRBD1 (6 bases). V shed 5 bases and J shed 4 bases, with 12 bases lying between them. From germline, CDR1 is SGHTA and CDR2 FQGNSA. The CDR3 sequence is 14 residues long. The CDR3 loop reads CASSIAGVGNTIYF. CDR3 DNA sequence: TGTGCCAGCAGCATTGCAGGGGTGGGAAACACCATATATTTT.